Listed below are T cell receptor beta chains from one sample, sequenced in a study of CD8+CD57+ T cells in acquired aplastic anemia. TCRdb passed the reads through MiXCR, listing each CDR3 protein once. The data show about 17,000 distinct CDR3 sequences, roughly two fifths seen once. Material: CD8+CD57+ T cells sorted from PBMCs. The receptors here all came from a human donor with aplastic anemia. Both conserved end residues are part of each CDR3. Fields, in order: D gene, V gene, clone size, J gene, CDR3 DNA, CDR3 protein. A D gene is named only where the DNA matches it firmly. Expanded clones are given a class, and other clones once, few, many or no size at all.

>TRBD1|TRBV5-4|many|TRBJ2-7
TGTGCCAGCAGCTTGGCCGGGACAGGGGCCTTCTACGAGCAGTACTTC
CASSLAGTGAFYEQYF
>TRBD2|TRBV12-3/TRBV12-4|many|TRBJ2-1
TGTGCCAGCAGTTTAGTGGGTAGCGGGGGGTCTCCCAATGAGCAGTTCTTC
CASSLVGSGGSPNEQFF
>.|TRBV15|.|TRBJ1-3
TGTGCCACCAGCAGAGATTTGGCTGATACGGACACCATATATTTT
CATSRDLADTDTIYF
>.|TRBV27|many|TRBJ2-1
TGTGCCAGCAGTTTATCGGCGGACAATGAGCAGTTCTTC
CASSLSADNEQFF
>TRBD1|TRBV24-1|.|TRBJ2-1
TGTGCCACCAGTGACACACAGGGGAGCTCCTACAATGAGCAGTTCTTC
CATSDTQGSSYNEQFF
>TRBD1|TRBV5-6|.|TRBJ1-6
TGTGCCAGCAGCCCACCGGACAGGGATTCACCCCTCCACTTT
CASSPPDRDSPLHF
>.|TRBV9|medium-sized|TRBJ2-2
TGTGCCAGCAGCGTTAGGACCGGGGAGCTGTTTTTT
CASSVRTGELFF
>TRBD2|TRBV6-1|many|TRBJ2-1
TGTGCCAGCAGGCCGGGACTAGCGGAGTCCTACAATGAGCAGTTCTTC
CASRPGLAESYNEQFF
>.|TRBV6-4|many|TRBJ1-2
TGTGCCAGCAGTGACGAACCGGGGGCGATCGATGGCTACACCTTC
CASSDEPGAIDGYTF
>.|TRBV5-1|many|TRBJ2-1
TGCGCCAGCAGCTTGGAAGGGGGGGCCGGCTATGAGCAGTTCTTC
CASSLEGGAGYEQFF
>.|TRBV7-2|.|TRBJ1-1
TGTGCCAGCAGCTTATCGACGGGGAGGGAGGCTTTCTTT
CASSLSTGREAFF
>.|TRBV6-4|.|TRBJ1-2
TGTGCCAGCAGTGGCGAAGGGGGATCGGGGGGCTACACCTTC
CASSGEGGSGGYTF
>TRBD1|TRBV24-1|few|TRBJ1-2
TGTGCCACCAGTGATACTAGAACAGGGGATGGCTACACCTTC
CATSDTRTGDGYTF
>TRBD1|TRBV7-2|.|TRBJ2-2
TGTGCCAGCAGCGTACAGGGGACCGGGGAGCTGTTTTTT
CASSVQGTGELFF
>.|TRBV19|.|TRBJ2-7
TGTGCGGCCTCCCCGGGACTTCAATACGAGCAGTACTTC
CAASPGLQYEQYF
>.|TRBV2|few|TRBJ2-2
TGTGCCAGCCTCAGCGGGCGTTCGGCAACCGGGGAGCTGTTTTTT
CASLSGRSATGELFF
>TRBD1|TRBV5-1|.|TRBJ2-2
TGCGCCAGCAGCTCTCTACAGGGGGGGAACACCGGGGAGCTGTTTTTT
CASSSLQGGNTGELFF
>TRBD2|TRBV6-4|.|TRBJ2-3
TGTGCCAGCAGCGACTCTAGCGGGGGGGCAGATACGCAGTATTTT
CASSDSSGGADTQYF
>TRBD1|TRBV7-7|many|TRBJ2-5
TGTGCCAGCAGCTTGGACAGGGAGACCCAGTACTTC
CASSLDRETQYF
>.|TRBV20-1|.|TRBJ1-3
TGCAGTGCTAGAGCCCTAACTGGGCCAGACCAGAACACCATATATTTT
CSARALTGPDQNTIYF
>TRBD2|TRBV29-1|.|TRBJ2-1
TGCAGCGTGGACTTAGCGGGGGGGCAGAATGAGCAGTTCTTC
CSVDLAGGQNEQFF
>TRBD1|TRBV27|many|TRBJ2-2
TGTGCCAGCAGTTCTACAGGGGGAAGGGAGCTGTTTTTT
CASSSTGGRELFF
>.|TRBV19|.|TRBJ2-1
TGTGCCAGTAGTATACAGGGTCTCTCCTACAATGAGCAGTTCTTC
CASSIQGLSYNEQFF
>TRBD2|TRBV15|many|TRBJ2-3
TGTGCCACCAGCAGAGGTAGCGGGGGGGCCACAGATACGCAGTATTTT
CATSRGSGGATDTQYF
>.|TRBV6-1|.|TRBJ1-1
TGTGCCACCGCCTCGTGGGGGGGCGCTGAAGCCTTCTTT
CATASWGGAEAFF
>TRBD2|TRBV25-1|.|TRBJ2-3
TGTGCCAGCAGTGAAAGGACTAGCGGGTCCGGTCCCACAGATACGCAGTATTTT
CASSERTSGSGPTDTQYF
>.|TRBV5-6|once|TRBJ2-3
TGTGCCGATAGGGCGGGCTTACGCACAGATACGCAGTATTTT
CADRAGLRTDTQYF
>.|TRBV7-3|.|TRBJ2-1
TGTGCCAGCAGCCAACCTGGGGCTAGGGTCTACAATGAGCAGTTCTTC
CASSQPGARVYNEQFF
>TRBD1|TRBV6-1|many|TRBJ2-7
TGTGCCAGCAGTCAGACCACAGGGGGCCACGAGCAGTACTTC
CASSQTTGGHEQYF
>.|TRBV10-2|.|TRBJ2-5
TGCGCCAGCAGTGAGTCGGCCCAATCGGGGGAGACCCAGTACTTC
CASSESAQSGETQYF
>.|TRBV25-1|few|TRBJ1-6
TGTGCCAGCAGTGAGAGGGGTTCACCCCTCCACTTT
CASSERGSPLHF
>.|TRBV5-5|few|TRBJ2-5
TGTGCCAGCAGCATGACTACGCGTTGGGAGACCCAGTACTTC
CASSMTTRWETQYF
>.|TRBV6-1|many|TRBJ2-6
TGTGCCTCCTCCGGGGGACCATCTGGGGCCAACGTCCTGACTTTC
CASSGGPSGANVLTF
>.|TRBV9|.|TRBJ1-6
TGTGCCAGCAGCGTAGTAGACAGCCCACGGAATTCACCCCTCCACTTT
CASSVVDSPRNSPLHF
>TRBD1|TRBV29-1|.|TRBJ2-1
TGCAGCGCGCGTCAGGGGGATTACAATGAGCAGTTCTTC
CSARQGDYNEQFF
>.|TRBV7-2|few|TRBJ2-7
TGTGCCAGCAGCTTAGCGCCCTCCCTGAGGTACGAGCAGTACTTC
CASSLAPSLRYEQYF
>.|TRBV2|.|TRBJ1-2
TGTGCCAGCAGTAGCAGATATGGCTCGACCTTC
CASSSRYGSTF
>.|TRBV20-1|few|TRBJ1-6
TGCAGTGCTAGAGGACAAAATAATTCACCCCTCCACTTT
CSARGQNNSPLHF
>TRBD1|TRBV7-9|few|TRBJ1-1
TGTGCCAGCAGCTTAGTGACAGGGGGACCCGAAGCTTTCTTT
CASSLVTGGPEAFF
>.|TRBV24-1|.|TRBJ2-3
TGTGCCACCAGTGTCCGAGGAGGGTTCACAGATACGCAGTATTTT
CATSVRGGFTDTQYF
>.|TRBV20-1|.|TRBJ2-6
TGCAGTGCTAGTATGGAGGAGGGCTCTGGGGCCAACGTCCTGACTTTC
CSASMEEGSGANVLTF
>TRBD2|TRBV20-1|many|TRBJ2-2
TGCAGTGCTAGCGGGGGGGTGGGAACCGGGGAGCTGTTTTTT
CSASGGVGTGELFF
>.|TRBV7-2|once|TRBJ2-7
TGTGCCGGCAGCGCTCATTACGAGCAGTACTTC
CAGSAHYEQYF
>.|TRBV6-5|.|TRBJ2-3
TGTGCCAGCAGGGACCCTAGCACAGATACGCAGTATTTT
CASRDPSTDTQYF
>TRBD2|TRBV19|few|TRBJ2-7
TGTGCCAGCAAGACTAGCGGGAGCTCCTACGAGCAGTACTTC
CASKTSGSSYEQYF
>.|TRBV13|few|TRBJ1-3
TGTGCCAGCAGCTCCGGGACCTACTCTGGAAACACCATATATTTT
CASSSGTYSGNTIYF
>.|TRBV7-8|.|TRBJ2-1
TGTGCCAGCAGCTTAGAGGAGCCCTCCTACAATGAGCAGTTCTTC
CASSLEEPSYNEQFF
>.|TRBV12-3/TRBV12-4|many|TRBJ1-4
TGTGCCAGCAGTTTAGAGGGCCCGTACGAAAAACTGTTTTTT
CASSLEGPYEKLFF
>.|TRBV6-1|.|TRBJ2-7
TGTGCCAGCAGTGAAGGACTAGAAATCTACGAGCAGTACTTC
CASSEGLEIYEQYF
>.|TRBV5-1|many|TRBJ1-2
TGCGCCAGCAGCTTTTCCTTTAACTATGGCTACACCTTC
CASSFSFNYGYTF
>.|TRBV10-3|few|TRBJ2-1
TGTGCCACCGCACAACTAGGGCAGAGAACCTACAATGAGCAGTTCTTC
CATAQLGQRTYNEQFF
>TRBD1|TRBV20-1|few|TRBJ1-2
TGCAGTGCAGAGCGACAGGGACCGACTAACTATGGCTACACCTTC
CSAERQGPTNYGYTF
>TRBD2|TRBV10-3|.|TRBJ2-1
TGTGCCATCAATGAGTACGGGGGGGAAGGGTCCTACAATGAGCAGTTCTTC
CAINEYGGEGSYNEQFF
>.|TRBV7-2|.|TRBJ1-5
TGTGCCAGCAGCATTCAAAATCAGCCCCCGCATTTT
CASSIQNQPPHF